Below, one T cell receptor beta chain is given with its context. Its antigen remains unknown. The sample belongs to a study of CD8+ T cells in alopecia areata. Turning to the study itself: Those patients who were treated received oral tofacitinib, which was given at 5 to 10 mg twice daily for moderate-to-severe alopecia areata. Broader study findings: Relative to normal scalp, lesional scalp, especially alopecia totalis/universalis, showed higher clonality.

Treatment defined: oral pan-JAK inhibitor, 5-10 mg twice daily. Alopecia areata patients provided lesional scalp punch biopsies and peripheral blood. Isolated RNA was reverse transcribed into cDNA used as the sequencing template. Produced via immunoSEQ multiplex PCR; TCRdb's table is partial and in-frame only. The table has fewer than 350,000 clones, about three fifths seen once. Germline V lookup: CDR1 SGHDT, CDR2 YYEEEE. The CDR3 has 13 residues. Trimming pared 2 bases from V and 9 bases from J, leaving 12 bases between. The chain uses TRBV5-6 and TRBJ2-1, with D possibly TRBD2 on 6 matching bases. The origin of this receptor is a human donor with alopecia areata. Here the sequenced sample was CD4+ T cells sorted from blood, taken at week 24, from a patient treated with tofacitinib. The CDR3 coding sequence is TGTGCCAGCAGCTTAATTAGCGGCGGTGAGCAGTTCTTC. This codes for CASSLISGGEQFF.